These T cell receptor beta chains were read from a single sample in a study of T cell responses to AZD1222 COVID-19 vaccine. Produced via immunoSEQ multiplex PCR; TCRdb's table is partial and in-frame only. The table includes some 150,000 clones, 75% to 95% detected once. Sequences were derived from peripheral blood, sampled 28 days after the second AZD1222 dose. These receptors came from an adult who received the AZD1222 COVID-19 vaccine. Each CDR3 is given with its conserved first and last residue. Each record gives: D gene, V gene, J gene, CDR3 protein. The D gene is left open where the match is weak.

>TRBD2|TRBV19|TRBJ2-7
CASSQGLGYEQYF
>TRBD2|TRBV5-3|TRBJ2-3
CARPGGQGRTDTQYF
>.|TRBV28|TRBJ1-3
CASSSAGNTIYF
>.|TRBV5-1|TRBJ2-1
CASSSTWSSYNEQFF
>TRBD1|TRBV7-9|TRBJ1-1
CASSLNRGLVTEAFF
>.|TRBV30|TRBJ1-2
CAWSVGPSPKGGYTF
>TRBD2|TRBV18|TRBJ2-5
CASSLGLGETQYF
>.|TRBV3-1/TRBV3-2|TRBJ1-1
CASSQFRGNTEAFF
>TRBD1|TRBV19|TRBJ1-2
CASTQLRTGENGYTF
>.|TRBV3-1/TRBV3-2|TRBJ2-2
CASSQGRGRNTGELFF
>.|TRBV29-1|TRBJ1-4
CSGLGEKLFF
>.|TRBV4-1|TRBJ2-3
CASSQGGGGNTQYF
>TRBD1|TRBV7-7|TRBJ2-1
CASSSGQGAPNEQFF
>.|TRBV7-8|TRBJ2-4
CASSLGLAHIQYF
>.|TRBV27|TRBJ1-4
CASSPTGIRGEKLFF
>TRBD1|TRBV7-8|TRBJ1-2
CASSSPGTGIGSGYTF
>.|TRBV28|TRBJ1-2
CASSKIRRANYGYTF
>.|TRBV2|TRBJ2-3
CASSKDRSRTDTQYF
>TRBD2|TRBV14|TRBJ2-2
CASSPTGTRKTGELFF
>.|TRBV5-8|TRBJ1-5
CASSLGIHPFQPQHF
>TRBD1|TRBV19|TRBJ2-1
CASSMTGGFYNEQFF
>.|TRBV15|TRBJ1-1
CATSRGGITEAFF
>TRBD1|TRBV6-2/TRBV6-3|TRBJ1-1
CASSYSIGRGQRPFNTEAFF
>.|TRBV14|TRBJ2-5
CASSQANRVETQYF
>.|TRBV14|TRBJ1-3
CASSHGRGGSGNTIYF
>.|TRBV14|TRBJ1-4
CASSQDTGWMANEKLFF
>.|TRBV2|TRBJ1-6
CASQSIRDSPLHF
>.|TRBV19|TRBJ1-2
CASSTTDSGSNYGYTF
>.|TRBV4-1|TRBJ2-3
CASSQGGAGDTQYF
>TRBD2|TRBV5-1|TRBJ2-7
CASSLALGGGEQYF
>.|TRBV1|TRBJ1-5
CTSSLGDRCQPQHF
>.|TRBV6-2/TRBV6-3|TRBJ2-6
CASSYTPVQRHSGANVLTF
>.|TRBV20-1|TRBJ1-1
CSAVTPEGAFF
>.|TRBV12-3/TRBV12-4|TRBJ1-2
CASSSTPDGGYTF
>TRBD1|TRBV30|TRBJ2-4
CAWSVSGGDIQYF
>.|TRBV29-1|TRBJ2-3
CSKLEADTQYF
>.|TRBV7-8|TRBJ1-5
CASSPTREYRGDQPQHF
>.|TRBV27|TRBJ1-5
CASRSTIYSNQPQHF
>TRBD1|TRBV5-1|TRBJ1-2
CASSPGQGYGYTF
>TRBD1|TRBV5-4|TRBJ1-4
CASSYGQGVSEKLFF
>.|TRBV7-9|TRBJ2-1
CASSLFDEQFF
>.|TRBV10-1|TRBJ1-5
CASSEGTYNQPQHF
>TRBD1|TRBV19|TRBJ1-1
CASSTTGETEAFF
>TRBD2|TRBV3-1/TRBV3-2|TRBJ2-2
CASSQDGNSGVDGELFF
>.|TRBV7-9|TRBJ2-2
CASTRQANTGELFF
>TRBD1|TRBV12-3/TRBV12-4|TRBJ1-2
CASSHGTGYGYTF
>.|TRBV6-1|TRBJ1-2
CASSEAGHYGYTF
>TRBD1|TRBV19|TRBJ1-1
CASSSRGSTEAFF
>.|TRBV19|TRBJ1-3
CASSIIRGQGGNTIYF
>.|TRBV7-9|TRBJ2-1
CASSSTEGLSSYNEQFF
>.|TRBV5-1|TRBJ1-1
CASSLGSIGPRGTEAFF